This TCR beta chain appears in the sequencing data of a study of T-cell reconstitution after alpha-beta-depleted transplantation in children. This clonotype was counted ten times or more. Researchers prepared the TCRbeta library using unique molecular identifiers, the study reports. In TCRdb, the PCR reads were re-called with MiXCR into one record per CDR3 protein. The sample records about 360,000 distinct CDR3 sequences, about 14% being singletons. The CDR3 is made up of 14 amino acids. The V end was cut by 7 bases, the J end by 6 bases, with 13 bases between. This sequence was found in a human donor who donated a stem cell graft to a child with Fanconi anemia. The sample was PBMCs, taken from the stem cell graft. The V call is TRBV12-3 or TRBV12-4, the J call TRBJ1-6, with D possibly matching TRBD1 (5 bases). The CDR3, as DNA: TGTGCCAGCACCTTAGGGGCAGGTAATTCACCCCTCCACTTT. Its translation: CASTLGAGNSPLHF.